The next 30 T cell receptor beta chains were all read from a single sample in a study of Ad26.COV2.S vaccination and SARS-CoV-2 variants. This table comes from immunoSEQ multiplex PCR, and its TCRdb copy is limited to in-frame clones, with some not included. The table records 300,000 to 400,000 clones, approximately 86% of them present only once. As for treatment: 19 received Ad26.COV2.S at low or high dose, single or two shots; about 5 received placebo; per-sample allocation not given. It was on day 63 after the first vaccine or placebo injection that samples were taken. Material: peripheral blood, obtained in a trial of Ad26.COV2.S vaccine versus placebo. All receptors derive from a person between 18 and 60 years old who received the Ad26.COV2.S COVID-19 vaccine or a placebo.

The CDR3, as DNA: TGTGCCAGTAGTATGGGGTTAGCGGGGGCCCAAGAGACCCAGTACTTC. Its translation is CASSMGLAGAQETQYF. The chain has TRBV19 and TRBJ2-5; 9 bases are a match to TRBD2. Germline-derived CDR1 and CDR2 are LNHDA and SQIVND (reference sequence). With 3 bases clipped from V and 1 base from J, the junction kept 6 bases outside the gene matches. This CDR3 contains 16 residues.

The CDR3 DNA reads TGTGCCAGCAGTTTGTACCACAGGGCTGATCAGCCCCAGCATTTT. This codes for CASSLYHRADQPQHF. The chain has TRBV6-2 or TRBV6-3 and TRBJ1-5; D might be TRBD1 (6 bases). Germline V lookup: CDR1 MNHEY, CDR2 SVGEGT. This CDR3 is built from 15 residues. V was shortened by 4 bases and J by 5 bases, with 15 bases between the two germline ends.

This chain uses TRBV6-4 with TRBJ2-1, with TRBD2 identical over 15 bases. Per germline, CDR1 MRHNA and CDR2 SNTAGT. The CDR3 spans 17 residues. V gave up 4 bases and J gave up 8 bases; unmatched junction bases: 9. The CDR3 bases are TGTGCCAGCAGTGTCCACCGGACTAGCGGGGGGGTGGATGAGCAGTTCTTC. Protein product: CASSVHRTSGGVDEQFF.

This clone showed up just a few times. The rearrangement links TRBV4-3 to TRBJ1-4, with TRBD1 as a possible D gene (5 bases). The germline V and J ends were trimmed by 1 base and 4 bases, with 10 bases remaining between them. The CDR3 is 15 residues long. Germline CDR1 is LGHNA and CDR2 is YSLEER. The CDR3 DNA follows: TGCGCCAGCAGCCAAGCCGGGCAGGGTAATGAAAAACTGTTTTTT. Its translation: CASSQAGQGNEKLFF.

The J gene is TRBJ1-6, the V gene TRBV6-5; TRBD1 aligns across 9 bases. The germline gives CDR1 MNHEY, CDR2 SVGAGI. This CDR3 contains 12 residues. V lost 10 bases, J lost 10 bases, and 5 bases stayed unmatched. CDR3 sequence (DNA): TGTGCCATCGGACAGGGGAGGTCACCCCTCCACTTT. Translated, it gives CAIGQGRSPLHF.

As concerns this clone: The junction departs from the called germline gene at one end, perhaps through a read error. DNA for the CDR3: TGTGCCAGCAACTTAGAGGCCCAACCTAGCACAGATACGCAGTATTTT. This translates into CASNLEAQPSTDTQYF. The chain employs TRBV7-9 and TRBJ2-3; D ambiguous. Per the germline V gene, CDR1 is SEHNR and CDR2 is FQNEAQ (reference sequence). The CDR3 is 16 amino acids.

This chain links TRBV18 with TRBJ1-3; 9 bases fit TRBD1. This CDR3 is 18 amino acids long. CDR1 and CDR2 (germline): KGHSH, LQKENI. The V gene end was trimmed by 3 bases and the J gene end by 2 bases; junction bases not matched to a gene: 11. The CDR3 here is CASSPSLSTGGTGNTIYF. The CDR3 DNA sequence: TGTGCCAGCTCACCCAGTTTATCGACAGGGGGTACTGGAAACACCATATATTTT.

The chain is built from TRBV4-3 and TRBJ2-7; 7 bases agree with TRBD1. Germline CDR1 LGHNA, CDR2 YSLEER. Losses at the gene ends were 4 bases for V and 12 bases for J; bases not matched to a gene: 12. The CDR3 runs to 13 residues. The CDR3 loop reads CASSRETGLELYF. DNA for the CDR3: TGCGCCAGCAGCCGGGAGACAGGGTTAGAATTGTACTTC.

This sequence joins TRBV2 and TRBJ2-1, with D perhaps matching TRBD1 or TRBD2 (6 bases each). The CDR3 is 16 residues long. V was pared by 6 bases and J by 1 base, with 16 bases between. Per germline, CDR1 SNHLY and CDR2 FYNNEI. This CDR3 reads CASRLLTGGSYNEQFF. CDR3 coding DNA: TGTGCCAGCAGGCTGTTGACAGGAGGGTCCTACAATGAGCAGTTCTTC.

This clone has a handful of counts. The chain couples TRBV2 to TRBJ1-1, with 7 bases that match TRBD1. The V segment lost 5 bases and the J segment 6 bases; nucleotides outside the gene matches: 9. The CDR3 totals 14 residues. Germline V gene lookup returns CDR1 SNHLY and CDR2 FYNNEI. The CDR3 DNA is TGTGCCAGCAGTCCCGACAGGGTGGTAGCTGAAGCTTTCTTT. It yields the protein CASSPDRVVAEAFF.

The chain couples TRBV5-4 to TRBJ2-7; D tentatively reads TRBD1 or TRBD2 (6 bases each). Trimming took 2 bases from V and 5 from J, leaving 20 bases between them. CDR1 SGHNT and CDR2 YYREEE come from the germline V gene (reference sequence). The CDR3 covers 16 residues. CDR3 amino acids: CASSFSKGEVGHEQYF. DNA for the CDR3: TGTGCCAGCAGCTTCTCGAAGGGGGAGGTCGGGCACGAGCAGTACTTC.

The CDR3 loop reads CASSSRRANTEAFF. Written as DNA, the CDR3 is TGTGCCAGCAGCTCCCGTAGGGCGAACACTGAAGCTTTCTTT. This chain joins TRBV7-8 and TRBJ1-1; D remains unclear. With 4 bases removed from V and 1 base from J, the gap between germline ends came to 10 bases. CDR1 and CDR2 (germline): SGHVS, FQNEAQ. The CDR3 is made up of 14 amino acids.

The rearrangement joins TRBV4-1 to TRBJ2-1, with D uncertain. The CDR3 has 16 residues. Germline lookup yields CDR1 MGHRA and CDR2 YSYEKL. V gave up 2 bases and J gave up 3 bases, with 14 bases separating them. The CDR3: CASSQRATADYNEQFF. The CDR3 nucleotides are TGCGCCAGCAGCCAAAGGGCCACAGCAGACTACAATGAGCAGTTCTTC.

Only one count was recorded for this clone. This may arise from a read error, as a much more abundant clone is one base away. The chain uses TRBV11-2 and TRBJ1-4, with D maybe TRBD1 (5 bases). CDR3 length equals 14 residues. V was trimmed by 1 base and J by 3 bases, leaving 6 bases between them. Germline-derived CDR1 and CDR2 are SGHAT and FQNNGV. CDR3 region: CASSLVGANEKLFF. The CDR3 DNA follows: TGTGCCAGCAGCTTAGTGGGGGCTAATGAAAAACTGTTTTTT.

This chain links TRBV3-1 (or the pseudogene TRBV3-2) with TRBJ2-3; TRBD2 is a possible D gene (6 bases). Germline CDR1 and CDR2: LGHDT and YNNKEL (reference sequence). V lost 2 bases to trimming and J lost 2 bases, with 8 bases between them. This CDR3 comprises 14 residues. For the CDR3, the DNA is TGTGCCAGCAGCCAACAGCGGGCCACAGATACGCAGTATTTT. Protein sequence: CASSQQRATDTQYF.

This chain connects TRBV5-1 to TRBJ2-3; 10 bases map to TRBD2. V was pared by 1 base and J by 2 bases, with 1 base of the junction left unmatched. The length of the CDR3 is 15 residues. Germline CDR1 is SGHRS and CDR2 is YFSETQ. CDR3 in DNA: TGCGCCAGCAGCTTGACTAGCGGGAACACAGATACGCAGTATTTT. This encodes CASSLTSGNTDTQYF.

This rearrangement joins TRBV6-5 to TRBJ2-7; 7 bases align to TRBD1. CDR1 and CDR2 from the germline V gene are MNHEY and SVGAGI. CDR3 length: 13 amino acids. V lost 6 bases to trimming and J lost 1 base; unmatched junction nucleotides: 3. The CDR3 DNA reads TGTGCCAGCAGGGCAGGGGGATCCTACGAGCAGTACTTC. Protein sequence: CASRAGGSYEQYF.

The J gene is TRBJ1-2, the V gene TRBV6-2 or TRBV6-3, with TRBD1 identical over 9 bases. Germline V gene sequence: CDR1 MNHEY, CDR2 SVGEGT. Trimming removed 4 bases from V and 3 bases from J; junction bases left unmatched: 3. The CDR3 is 14 residues long. The CDR3: CASSWTGVYYGYTF. The CDR3 region has the DNA TGTGCCAGCAGTTGGACAGGGGTCTACTATGGCTACACCTTC.

This sequence joins TRBV30 and TRBJ2-7, with D tentatively TRBD1 (6 bases). The CDR3 runs 11 residues. The ends were cut back, 5 bases at V and 1 base at J, with 6 bases in the middle. The germline V gene encodes CDR1 GTSNPN and CDR2 SVGIG (reference sequence). DNA for the CDR3: TGTGCCTGGGACAGGTCCTACGAGCAGTACTTC. Translated, it gives CAWDRSYEQYF.

On this clone itself: At one end the junction does not follow the germline gene, possibly because of a read error. The chain combines TRBV13 with TRBJ1-2, with D uncertain. Germline V gene data show CDR1 as PRHDT and CDR2 as FYEKMQ (reference sequence). The CDR3 extends over 8 amino acids. The CDR3 sequence: CASSLVCF. The CDR3 bases are TGTGCCAGCAGCTTAGTGTGCTTC. Looking up the rest from reference TRBV13 and TRBJ1-2 gives the full variable domain: AAGVIQSPRHLIKEKRETATLKCYPIPRHDTVYWYQQGPGQDPQFLISFYEKMQSDKGSIPDRFSAQQFSDYHSELNMSSLELGDSALYFCASSLVCFGSGTRLTVV.

Here the CDR3 DNA reads TGTGCCAGCAGCGGCGGCGGGGGGTTCGGCGAGCAGTACTTC. Protein product: CASSGGGGFGEQYF. This chain joins TRBV6-5 and TRBJ2-7; 8 bases match TRBD2. Germline assignment: CDR1 MNHEY and CDR2 SVGAGI. With V trimmed by 6 bases and J by 6 bases, 10 bases remained unmatched. The CDR3 covers 14 residues.

The chain links TRBV6-2 or TRBV6-3 to TRBJ1-5, with unresolved D. V was pared by 5 bases and J by 4 bases, with 15 bases between. The CDR3 runs 15 residues. Germline CDR1 reads MNHEY; CDR2 reads SVGEGT. DNA of the CDR3: TGTGCCAGCAGTCCCGCCTGGACTGCTAATCAGCCCCAGCATTTT. Residues: CASSPAWTANQPQHF.

This rearrangement joins TRBV7-2 to TRBJ2-7; no definite D call. The CDR3 covers 15 residues. CDR1 SGHTA and CDR2 FQGNSA come from the germline V gene. V was clipped by 1 base and J by 6 bases, with 16 bases between them. In DNA, the CDR3 is TGTGCCAGCAGCTTAGATAACCAACCCCCCCGCGAGCAGTACTTC. Translated, it gives CASSLDNQPPREQYF.

V gene TRBV10-3 combines with J gene TRBJ1-1; D remains ambiguous. The CDR3 is made up of 13 amino acids. V lost 2 bases, J lost 1 base, and 5 bases lay in between. The germline gives CDR1 ENHRY, CDR2 SYGVKD. CDR3 region: CAISEMGNTEAFF. CDR3 DNA sequence: TGTGCCATCAGTGAGATGGGGAACACTGAAGCTTTCTTT.

V and J are TRBV2 and TRBJ2-5; 11 bases align to TRBD2. Germline V lookup: CDR1 SNHLY, CDR2 FYNNEI. With 7 bases clipped from V and 5 bases from J, the junction kept 9 bases outside the gene matches. This CDR3 is 15 amino acids long. The CDR3 loop reads CASTSSLAGVETQYF. CDR3 bases: TGTGCCAGCACTTCTTCACTAGCGGGGGTTGAGACCCAGTACTTC.

Concerning this clone: A read error may account for a junction end that differs from germline. The gene calls are TRBV6-1 and TRBJ2-3, with D perhaps matching TRBD2 (7 bases). Per germline, CDR1 MNHNS and CDR2 SASEGT. This CDR3 is built from 14 residues. The CDR3 loop reads CASIEPGGVDTQYF. The CDR3 DNA is TGTGCCAGCATTGAACCGGGGGGCGTAGATACGCAGTATTTT.

The J gene is TRBJ1-1, the V gene TRBV7-2; D gene uncertain. CDR1 and CDR2 (germline): SGHTA, FQGNSA. V was pared by 2 bases and J by 0 bases, with 10 bases between. The CDR3 length is 15 residues. CDR3 sequence (DNA): TGTGCCAGCAGCTTACATAGGCCCATGAACACTGAAGCTTTCTTT. This gives the protein CASSLHRPMNTEAFF.

The genes are TRBV4-3 and TRBJ2-1; a weak D match, TRBD2 (5 bases). Trimming cost V 0 bases and J 7 bases, with 13 bases left between them. The CDR3 contains 15 residues. Germline CDR1 LGHNA, CDR2 YSLEER. CDR3 sequence reads: CASSQEGRVHNEQFF. DNA for the CDR3: TGCGCCAGCAGCCAAGAGGGGAGAGTCCATAATGAGCAGTTCTTC.

The genes are TRBV4-3 and TRBJ1-2, with D possibly matching TRBD1 (6 bases). The CDR3 runs to 14 residues. Germline values: CDR1 LGHNA, CDR2 YSLEER. The ends were cut back, 0 bases at V and 4 bases at J, with 9 bases in the middle. DNA of the CDR3: TGCGCCAGCAGCCAAGACTCGGGGGCCTATGGCTACACCTTC. It is translated as CASSQDSGAYGYTF.

The V gene is TRBV5-6, the J gene TRBJ2-7; no definite D call. Trimming shortened V by 4 bases and J by 5 bases, and 7 bases separated the two germline ends. Germline V gene sequence: CDR1 SGHDT, CDR2 YYEEEE. The length of the CDR3 is 11 residues. The chain's CDR3 is CASSSTDEQYF. Here the CDR3 DNA reads TGTGCCAGCAGCAGTACAGACGAGCAGTACTTC.